This T cell receptor beta chain derives from a study of OX40 agonist ivuxolimab in advanced cancers. Study as a whole: Anti-PD-1, anti-PD-L1 or anti-CTLA-4 therapy given earlier was allowed, and around 40% had some. Overall study findings and caveats: In a subset of nonresponders, normalized T-cell clonal expansion was also low.

Produced via immunoSEQ multiplex PCR; TCRdb's table is partial and in-frame only. The sample yields 60,000 to 85,000 clones, about 92% seen once. Comments on this clone: Its specificity is unknown.

The ends were cut back, 4 bases at V and 2 bases at J, with 12 bases in the middle. Germline V gene sequence: CDR1 SNHLY, CDR2 FYNNEI. CDR3 length equals 14 residues. Specimen: CD4+ or CD8+ T cells sorted from blood, collected in a trial of the OX40 agonist ivuxolimab. The chain recombines TRBV2 with TRBJ2-7; either TRBD1 or TRBD2 may supply D (7 bases each). This clonotype originated in an adult with an advanced solid tumor such as melanoma, head and neck, liver or kidney cancer. This chain's CDR3 is CASSGQGGTYEQYF. CDR3 sequence (DNA): TGTGCCAGCAGTGGGCAGGGGGGGACCTACGAGCAGTACTTC. Together with reference TRBV2 and TRBJ2-7, the CDR3 gives the full variable domain: EPEVTQTPSHQVTQMGQEVILRCVPISNHLYFYWYRQILGQKVEFLVSFYNNEISEKSEIFDDQFSVERPDGSNFTLKIRSTKLEDSAMYFCASSGQGGTYEQYFGPGTRLTVT.